This T cell receptor (beta chain) was recorded in a study of CD8+CD57+ T cells in acquired aplastic anemia. Study context: Average DNA yield from sorted CD4+ and CD8+ cells was about 3 ug.

CDR3 and TCR beta VDJ profiling relied on genomic DNA as the template. TCRdb re-analysed the reads in MiXCR, keeping a single row per CDR3 protein. The sample shows roughly 180,000 distinct CDR3 sequences, 55% to 70% of them seen only once. Notes on this clonotype: Its target is unknown.

V dropped 5 bases and J dropped 3 bases, with 7 bases sitting between them. This CDR3 has 12 residues. Germline V gene lookup returns CDR1 SGHVS and CDR2 FQNEAQ. Points from the study as a whole: Comparison of patients with controls identified around 28 shared CD8+ CDR3 sequences. A significant difference in CD8+ Simpson's diversity between patients and controls was not found.

This TCR was recovered from a human donor with severe aplastic anemia or a healthy control (not recorded which). This sequence joins TRBV7-8 and TRBJ1-1; no definite D call. Sequencing was performed on sorted CD4+, CD8+, or CD8+CD57+ T cells (not recorded which) from PBMCs. DNA of the CDR3: TGTGCCAGCAGCCCAGAACACACTGAAGCTTTCTTT. Translated: CASSPEHTEAFF. Drawing the rest from reference TRBV7-8 and TRBJ1-1, the complete variable domain is GAGVSQSPRYKVAKRGQDVALRCDPISGHVSLFWYQQALGQGPEFLTYFQNEAQLDKSGLPSDRFFAERPEGSVSTLKIQRTQQEDSAVYLCASSPEHTEAFFGQGTRLTVV.